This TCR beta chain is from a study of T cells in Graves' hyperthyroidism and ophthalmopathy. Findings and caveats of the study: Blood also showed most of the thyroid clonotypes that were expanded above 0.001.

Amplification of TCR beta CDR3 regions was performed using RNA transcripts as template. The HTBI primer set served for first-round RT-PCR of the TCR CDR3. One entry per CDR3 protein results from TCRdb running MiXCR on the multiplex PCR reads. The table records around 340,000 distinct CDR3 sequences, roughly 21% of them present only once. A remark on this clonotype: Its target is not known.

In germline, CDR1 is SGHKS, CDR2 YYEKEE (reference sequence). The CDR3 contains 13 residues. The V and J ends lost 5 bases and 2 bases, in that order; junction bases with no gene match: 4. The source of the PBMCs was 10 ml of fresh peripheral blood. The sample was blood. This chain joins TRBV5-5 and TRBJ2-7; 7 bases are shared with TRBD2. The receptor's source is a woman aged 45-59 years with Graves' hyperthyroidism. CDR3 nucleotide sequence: TGTGCCAGCAGTTGGGACTATACCTACGAGCAGTACTTC. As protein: CASSWDYTYEQYF.